Here is one TCR beta chain with its context. The sample originates from a study of shared clonotypes between healthy human individuals. Study summary: Used for every donor were three CD4 naive, three CD4 memory, two CD8 naive and one CD8 memory plate.

Trimming at V came to 4 bases and at J to 5 bases, leaving 18 bases not matched to a gene. Germline V lookup: CDR1 KGHSH, CDR2 LQKENI. This CDR3 has 18 amino acids. Roughly 200 ng DNA, 30,000 or so T cell genomes, went into each sorted-subset replicate PCR. The protocol was immunoSEQ multiplex PCR, while the TCRdb copy is restricted to in-frame clones and leaves out a portion. The profile covers approximately 940,000 clones, with approximately 80% appearing a single time and approximately 1.5% taken by the ten largest. The donor population consisted of healthy HIV-negative adults with no recent acute infections or vaccinations. The split of CD4+ cells yielded CD45RA+ naive and CD45RA-negative memory subsets.

The source material was memory CD4+ T cells sorted from blood. Subset given: CD45RA-negative fraction. The genes are TRBV18 and TRBJ2-7; TRBD1 matches 9 bases. This clonotype was sampled from a man between 18 and 29 years old in good health. Written as DNA, the CDR3 is TGTGCCAGCTCACTCCTAAAACCCTCGGGACAGGGAGGCAACGAGCAGTACTTC. Translated, it gives CASSLLKPSGQGGNEQYF.